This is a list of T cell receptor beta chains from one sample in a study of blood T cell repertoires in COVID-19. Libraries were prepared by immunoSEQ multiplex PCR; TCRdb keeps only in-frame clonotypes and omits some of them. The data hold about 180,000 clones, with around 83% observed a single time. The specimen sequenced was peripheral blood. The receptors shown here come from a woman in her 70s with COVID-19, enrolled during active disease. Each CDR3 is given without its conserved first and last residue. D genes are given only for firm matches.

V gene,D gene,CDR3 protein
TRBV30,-,AWKMGTPGNTIY
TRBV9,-,ASSEQGVNEKLF
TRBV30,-,AWILRGLDPRHNEQF
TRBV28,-,ASSLFSTKSSGNTIY
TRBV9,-,ASSAQGPGSEQF
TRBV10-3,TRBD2,AISERGLEAGELF
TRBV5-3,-,ARSLTGETEAF
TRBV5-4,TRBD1,ASSLGQGVEYEQY
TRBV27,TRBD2,ASLPEVSGRAYEQY
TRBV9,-,ASSVDGARFTHEQF
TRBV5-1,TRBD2,ASSPDSGSSETQY
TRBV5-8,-,ASGRTGLAAF
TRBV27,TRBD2,ASTRTSGSNWLDEQF
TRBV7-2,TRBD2,ASSLMAAGNTDTQY
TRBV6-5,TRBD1,ASSHQGVNTEAF
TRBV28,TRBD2,ASSATSGSTDTQY
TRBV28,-,ASSFGGQLGYT
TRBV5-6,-,ASSLTSPETQY
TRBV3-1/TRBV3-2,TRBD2,ASSRTTTSGFTGELF
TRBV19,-,ASSTNQLALGSNEQF
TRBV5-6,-,ASSLGGPTEQY
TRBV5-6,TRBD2,ASRASGSGGTDTQY
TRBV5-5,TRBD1,ASSLLTGGSYEQY
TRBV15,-,ATSRGGSLNTEAF
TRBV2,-,ASNLASDEQY
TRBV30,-,VQGSRRAEAF
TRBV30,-,AWSVLGGGWADTQY
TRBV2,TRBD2,ASSEYSGETQY
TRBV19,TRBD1,ASSIFGTGPYNEQF
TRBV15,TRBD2,ATSRAFGSGSYNEQF
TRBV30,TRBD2,AWKTSGRALGNEQF
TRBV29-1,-,SVSPFALGGETQY
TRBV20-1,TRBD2,SASTHSGRALPDTQY
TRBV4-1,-,ASSQETKGGRQPQH
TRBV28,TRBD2,ASRGGGPWVGEQY
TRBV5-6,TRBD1,ASSLSGGIRAIY
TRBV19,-,ASSRELQGSGLGYT
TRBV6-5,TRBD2,ASTWTSGVPYEQY
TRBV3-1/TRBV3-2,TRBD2,ASSQALAEFTGELF
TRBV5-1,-,ASSLLEINTGELF
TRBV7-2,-,ASSLLTQETQY
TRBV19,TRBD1,ASRDDRSAGGNTEAF
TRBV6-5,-,ASSPRGGGTGELF
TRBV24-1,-,ATSDRVENTGELF
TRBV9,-,ASSGQFRWKCGD
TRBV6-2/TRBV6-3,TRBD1,ASSWGQGALPQH
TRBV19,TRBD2,ASSAGLAGGNNEQF
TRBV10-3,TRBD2,AISDSPGSGVTYNEQF
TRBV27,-,ASSSMTGSRWPLH
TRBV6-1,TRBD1,ASSELGQGDTQY
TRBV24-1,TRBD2,ATSYAGEETQY
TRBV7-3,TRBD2,ASSLGGSLGNEQF
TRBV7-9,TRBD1,ASSLAGTGSSYNEQF
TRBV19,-,ASRLSTGRTDTQY
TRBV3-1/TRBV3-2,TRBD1,ASSLTGSGSPLH
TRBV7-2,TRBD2,ASGSSGSLTDTQY